The 9 T cell receptor beta chains presented below share a single source sample, sequenced in a study of radiation and T cells in renal cell carcinoma (dated by TCRdb to about 2020). What this sample's time point label stands for: blood 2 weeks post-SBRT. According to the study, the label for this sample's treatment or condition signals: 15 Gy SBRT to primary tumor, nephrectomy 4 weeks later. The library relied on the immunoSEQ multiplex PCR assay. Imported from immuneACCESS, the table was reduced by TCRdb to in-frame sequences with V and J called. These copies leave out some clones; in studies compared against another copy, an unresolved V gene accounts for under half, and the cause of the remainder is not known. This sample lists roughly 130,000 clones; 75% to 90% were detected once. The ten top clones hold 1.9% of the sample. The sequences come from blood, collected from a patient whose treatment included radiotherapy and nephrectomy. These receptor sequences come from a woman in her sixties with renal cell carcinoma.

V and J are TRBV28 and TRBJ2-3; weak D call: TRBD2 (6 bases). The germline CDR1 and CDR2 sequences are MDHEN and SYDVKM. V was trimmed by 3 bases and J by 5 bases, leaving 9 bases between them. CDR3 length equals 13 residues. The CDR3 loop is CASSFPGGDTQYF. In DNA, the CDR3 is TGTGCCAGCAGTTTCCCCGGGGGAGATACGCAGTATTTT.

The rearrangement joins TRBV7-3 to TRBJ2-2, with 9 bases matching TRBD2. J gave up 2 bases and V 6 bases, and 7 bases lay outside the gene matches. Per germline, CDR1 SGHTA and CDR2 FQGTGA. This CDR3 contains 16 residues. CDR3 nucleotides: TGTGCCAGCAGTCCTCCTAGCGGGGCTAACACCGGGGAGCTGTTTTTT. It encodes CASSPPSGANTGELFF.

This rearrangement joins TRBV4-1 to TRBJ2-3; 9 bases map to TRBD2. Losses at the gene ends were 0 bases for V and 2 bases for J; bases not matched to a gene: 3. Germline values: CDR1 MGHRA, CDR2 YSYEKL. The length of the CDR3 is 16 residues. CDR3 nucleotides: TGCGCCAGCAGCCAAGATCCTAGCGGGATCACAGATACGCAGTATTTT. It is translated as CASSQDPSGITDTQYF.

This chain joins TRBV21-1 and TRBJ1-2; TRBD1 is the table's D call, not checked against the DNA. TRBV21-1 is deemed a pseudogene. CDR3 length equals 12 residues. In DNA form, the CDR3 reads TGTGCCAGCAGCAATCAGTGGGGCGGCTACACCTTC. It translates to CASSNQWGGYTF.

This clone was seen only once. The chain is built from TRBV9 and TRBJ1-3, with D hard to call. V was trimmed by 2 bases and J by 0 bases, leaving 18 bases between them. The CDR3 contains 18 residues. Germline loops: CDR1 SGDLS, CDR2 YYNGEE. The CDR3 DNA reads as TGTGCCAGCAGCGTGTCTCTCGGCCTTTCCCTCTCTGGAAACACCATATATTTT. The encoded protein is CASSVSLGLSLSGNTIYF.

This chain joins TRBV27 and TRBJ1-1; D unresolved. V lost 4 bases to trimming and J lost 1 base, with 7 bases between them. This CDR3 contains 13 residues. CDR1 is MNHEY and CDR2 is SMNVEV in the germline V gene (reference sequence). The CDR3 here is CASSWSGNTEAFF. CDR3 nucleotide sequence: TGTGCCAGCAGTTGGTCAGGGAACACTGAAGCTTTCTTT.

The rearrangement joins TRBV7-9 to TRBJ1-4; no reliable D call. Trimming pared 5 bases from V and 4 bases from J, leaving 14 bases between. The CDR3 is made up of 15 amino acids. Germline V lookup: CDR1 SEHNR, CDR2 FQNEAQ (reference sequence). The CDR3 DNA reads as TGTGCCAGCAGCCGCGGCGGGTCGTTTAATGAAAAACTGTTTTTT. It is translated as CASSRGGSFNEKLFF.

This clone was counted only a few times. DNA of the CDR3: TGCGCCAGCAGACCGCGGGGGGCCCGAGCGGGTGGAGAGACCCAGTACTTC. This codes for CASRPRGARAGGETQYF. The chain is built from TRBV10-2 and TRBJ2-5; 8 bases match TRBD2. Losses at the gene ends were 6 bases for V and 4 bases for J; bases not matched to a gene: 16. CDR3 length equals 17 residues. Looked up from germline, CDR1 is WSHSY and CDR2 is SAAADI.

The gene calls are TRBV18 and TRBJ2-5; tentative D call: TRBD1 (5 bases). Trimming cost V 6 bases and J 2 bases, with 13 bases left between them. CDR3 length: 14 amino acids. Germline V gene data show CDR1 as KGHSH and CDR2 as LQKENI. The CDR3 here is CASSGRATQETQYF. DNA for the CDR3: TGTGCCAGCTCTGGCAGGGCAACGCAAGAGACCCAGTACTTC.